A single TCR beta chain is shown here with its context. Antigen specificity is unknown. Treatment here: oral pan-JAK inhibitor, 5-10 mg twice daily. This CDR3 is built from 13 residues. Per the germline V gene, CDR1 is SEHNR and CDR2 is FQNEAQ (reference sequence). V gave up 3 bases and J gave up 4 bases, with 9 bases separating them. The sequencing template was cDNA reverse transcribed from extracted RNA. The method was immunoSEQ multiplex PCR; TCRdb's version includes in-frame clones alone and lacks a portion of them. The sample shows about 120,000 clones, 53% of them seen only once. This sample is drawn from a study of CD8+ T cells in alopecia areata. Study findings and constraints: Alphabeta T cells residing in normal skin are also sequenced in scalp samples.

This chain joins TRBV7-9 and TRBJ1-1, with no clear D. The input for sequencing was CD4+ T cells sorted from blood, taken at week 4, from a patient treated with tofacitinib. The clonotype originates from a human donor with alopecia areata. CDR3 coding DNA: TGTGCCAGCAGCTTCTATCGGAGCACTGAAGCTTTCTTT. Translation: CASSFYRSTEAFF.